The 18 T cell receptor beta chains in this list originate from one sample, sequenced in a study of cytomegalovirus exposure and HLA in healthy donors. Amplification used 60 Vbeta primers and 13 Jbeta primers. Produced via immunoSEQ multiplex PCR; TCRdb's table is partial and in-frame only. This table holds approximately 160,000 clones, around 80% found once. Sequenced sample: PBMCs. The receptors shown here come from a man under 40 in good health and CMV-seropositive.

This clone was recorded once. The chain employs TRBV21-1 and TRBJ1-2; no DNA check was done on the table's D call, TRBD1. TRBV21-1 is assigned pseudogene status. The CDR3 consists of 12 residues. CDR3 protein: CASSHPGDGYTF. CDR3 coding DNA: TGTGCCAGCAGTCACCCAGGGGACGGCTACACCTTC.

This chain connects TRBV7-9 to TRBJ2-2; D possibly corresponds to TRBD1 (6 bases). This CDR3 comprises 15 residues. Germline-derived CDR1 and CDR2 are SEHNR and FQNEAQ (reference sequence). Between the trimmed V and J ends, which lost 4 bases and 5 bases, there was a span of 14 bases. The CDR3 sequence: CASSSPGTWTGELFF. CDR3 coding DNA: TGTGCCAGCAGCTCCCCCGGGACATGGACCGGGGAGCTGTTTTTT.

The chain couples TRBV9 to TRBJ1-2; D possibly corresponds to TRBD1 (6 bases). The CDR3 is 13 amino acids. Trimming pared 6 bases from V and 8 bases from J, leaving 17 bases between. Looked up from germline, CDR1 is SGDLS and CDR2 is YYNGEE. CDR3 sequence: CASTTGGAEGYTF. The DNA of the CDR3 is TGTGCCAGCACCACTGGGGGGGCGGAGGGCTACACCTTC.

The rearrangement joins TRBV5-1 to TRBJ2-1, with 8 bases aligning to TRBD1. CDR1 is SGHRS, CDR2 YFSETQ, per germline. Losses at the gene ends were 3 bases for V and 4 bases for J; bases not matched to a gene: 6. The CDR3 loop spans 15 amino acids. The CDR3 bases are TGCGCCAGCAGCTCAGGGACAGGCGAATACAATGAGCAGTTCTTC. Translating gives CASSSGTGEYNEQFF. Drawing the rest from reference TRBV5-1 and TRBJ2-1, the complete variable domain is KAGVTQTPRYLIKTRGQQVTLSCSPISGHRSVSWYQQTPGQGLQFLFEYFSETQRNKGNFPGRFSGRQFSNSRSEMNVSTLELGDSALYLCASSSGTGEYNEQFFGPGTRLTVL.

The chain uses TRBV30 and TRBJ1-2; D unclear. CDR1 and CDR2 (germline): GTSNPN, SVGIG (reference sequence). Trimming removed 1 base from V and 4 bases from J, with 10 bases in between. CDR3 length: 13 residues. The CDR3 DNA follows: TGTGCCTGGAGTGCGGGAAGCGGCTATGGCTACACCTTC. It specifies CAWSAGSGYGYTF.

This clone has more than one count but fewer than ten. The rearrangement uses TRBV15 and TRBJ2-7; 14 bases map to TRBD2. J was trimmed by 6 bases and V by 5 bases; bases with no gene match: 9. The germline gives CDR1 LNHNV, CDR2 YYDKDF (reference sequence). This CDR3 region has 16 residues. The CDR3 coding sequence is TGTGCCACCAGCGGGACTAGCGGGAGTCTTGGGAGCGAGCAGTACTTC. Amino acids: CATSGTSGSLGSEQYF.

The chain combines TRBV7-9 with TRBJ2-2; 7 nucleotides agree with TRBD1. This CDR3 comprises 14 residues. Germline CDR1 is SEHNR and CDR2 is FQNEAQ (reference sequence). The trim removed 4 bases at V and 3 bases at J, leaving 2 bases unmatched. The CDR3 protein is CASSYRGDTGELFF. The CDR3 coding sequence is TGTGCCAGCAGCTACAGGGGAGACACCGGGGAGCTGTTTTTT. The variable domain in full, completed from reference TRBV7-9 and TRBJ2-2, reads DTGVSQNPRHKITKRGQNVTFRCDPISEHNRLYWYRQTLGQGPEFLTYFQNEAQLEKSRLLSDRFSAERPKGSFSTLEIQRTEQGDSAMYLCASSYRGDTGELFFGEGSRLTVL.

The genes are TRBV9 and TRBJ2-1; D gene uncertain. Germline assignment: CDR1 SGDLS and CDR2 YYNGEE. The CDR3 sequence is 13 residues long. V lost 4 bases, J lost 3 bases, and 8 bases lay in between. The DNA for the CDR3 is TGTGCCAGCAGCTTACAGATCTACAATGAGCAGTTCTTC. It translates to CASSLQIYNEQFF.

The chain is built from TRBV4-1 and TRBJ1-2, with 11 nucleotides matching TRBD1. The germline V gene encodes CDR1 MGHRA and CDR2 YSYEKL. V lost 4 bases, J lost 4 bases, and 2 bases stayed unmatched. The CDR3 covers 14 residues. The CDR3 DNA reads TGCGCCAGCAGCCGGGACAGGGGGAGCTATGGCTACACCTTC. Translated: CASSRDRGSYGYTF.

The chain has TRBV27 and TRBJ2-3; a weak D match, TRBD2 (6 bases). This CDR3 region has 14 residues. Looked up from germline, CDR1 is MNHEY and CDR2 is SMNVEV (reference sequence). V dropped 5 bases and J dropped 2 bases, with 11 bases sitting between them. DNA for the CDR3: TGTGCCAGCAGTGGTCGGGGGTTCACAGATACGCAGTATTTT. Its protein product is CASSGRGFTDTQYF.

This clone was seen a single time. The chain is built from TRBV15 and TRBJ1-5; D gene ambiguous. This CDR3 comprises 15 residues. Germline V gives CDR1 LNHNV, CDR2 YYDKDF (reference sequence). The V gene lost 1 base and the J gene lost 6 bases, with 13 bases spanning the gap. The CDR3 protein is CATSRVGPRSQPQHF. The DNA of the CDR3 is TGTGCCACCAGCAGAGTAGGTCCGAGGAGTCAGCCCCAGCATTTT.

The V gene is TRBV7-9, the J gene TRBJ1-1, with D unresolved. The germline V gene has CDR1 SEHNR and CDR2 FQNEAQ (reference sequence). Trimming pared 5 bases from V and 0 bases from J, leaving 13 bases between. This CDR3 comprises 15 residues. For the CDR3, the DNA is TGTGCCAGCAGCGCTCTTCGGAGTTTGAACACTGAAGCTTTCTTT. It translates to CASSALRSLNTEAFF.

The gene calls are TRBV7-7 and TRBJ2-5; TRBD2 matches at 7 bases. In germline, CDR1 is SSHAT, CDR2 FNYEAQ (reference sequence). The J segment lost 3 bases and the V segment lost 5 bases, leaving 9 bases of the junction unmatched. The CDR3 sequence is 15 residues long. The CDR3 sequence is CASSMTGTIKETQYF. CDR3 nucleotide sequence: TGTGCCAGCAGCATGACCGGGACTATAAAAGAGACCCAGTACTTC.

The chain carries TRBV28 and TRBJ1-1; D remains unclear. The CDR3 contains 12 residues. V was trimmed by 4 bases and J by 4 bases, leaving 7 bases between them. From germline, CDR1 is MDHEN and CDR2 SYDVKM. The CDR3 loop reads CASSSIVTEAFF. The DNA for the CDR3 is TGTGCCAGCAGTTCCATAGTCACTGAAGCTTTCTTT. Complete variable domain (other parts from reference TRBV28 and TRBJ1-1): DVKVTQSSRYLVKRTGEKVFLECVQDMDHENMFWYRQDPGLGLRLIYFSYDVKMKEKGDIPEGYSVSREKKERFSLILESASTNQTSMYLCASSSIVTEAFFGQGTRLTVV.

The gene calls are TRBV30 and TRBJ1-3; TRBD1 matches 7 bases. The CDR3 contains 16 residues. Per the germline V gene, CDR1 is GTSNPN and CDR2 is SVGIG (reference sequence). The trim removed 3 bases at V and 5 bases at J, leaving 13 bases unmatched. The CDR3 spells CAWRRTGDSTRNTIYF. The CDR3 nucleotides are TGTGCCTGGAGGAGGACCGGGGACAGCACTAGAAACACCATATATTTT.

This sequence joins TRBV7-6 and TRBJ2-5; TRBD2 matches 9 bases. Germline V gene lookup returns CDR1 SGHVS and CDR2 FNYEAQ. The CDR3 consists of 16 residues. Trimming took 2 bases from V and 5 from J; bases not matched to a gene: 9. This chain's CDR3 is CASSLKGVAGEETQYF. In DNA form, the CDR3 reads TGTGCCAGCAGCTTAAAGGGTGTAGCGGGGGAGGAGACCCAGTACTTC.

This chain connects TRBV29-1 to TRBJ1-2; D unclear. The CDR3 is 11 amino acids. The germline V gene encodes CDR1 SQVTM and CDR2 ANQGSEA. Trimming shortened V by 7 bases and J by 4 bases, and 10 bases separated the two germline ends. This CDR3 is CSGGFGYGYTF. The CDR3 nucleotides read TGCAGCGGAGGATTCGGCTATGGCTACACCTTC.

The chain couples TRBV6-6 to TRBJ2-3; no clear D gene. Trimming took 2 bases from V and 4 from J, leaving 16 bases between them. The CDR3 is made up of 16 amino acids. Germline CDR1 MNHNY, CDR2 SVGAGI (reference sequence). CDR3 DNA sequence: TGTGCCAGCAGTTACCCCAATTTAGATGTGGCAGATACGCAGTATTTT. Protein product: CASSYPNLDVADTQYF.